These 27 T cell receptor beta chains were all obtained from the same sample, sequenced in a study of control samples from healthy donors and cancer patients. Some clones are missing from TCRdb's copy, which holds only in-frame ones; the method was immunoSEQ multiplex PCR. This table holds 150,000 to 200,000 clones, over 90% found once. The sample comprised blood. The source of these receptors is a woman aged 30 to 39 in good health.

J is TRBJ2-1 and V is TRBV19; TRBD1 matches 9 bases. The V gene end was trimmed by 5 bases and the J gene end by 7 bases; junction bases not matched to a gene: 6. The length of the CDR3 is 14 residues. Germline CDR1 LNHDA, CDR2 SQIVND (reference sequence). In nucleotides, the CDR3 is TGTGCCAGTAGTGGGACAGGGCGGTTGAATGAGCAGTTCTTC. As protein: CASSGTGRLNEQFF.

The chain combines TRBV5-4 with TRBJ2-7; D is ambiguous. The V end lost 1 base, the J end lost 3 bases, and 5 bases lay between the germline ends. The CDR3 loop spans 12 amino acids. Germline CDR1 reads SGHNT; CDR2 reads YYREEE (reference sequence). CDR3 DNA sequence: TGTGCCAGCAGCTTGAACGGCTACGAGCAGTACTTC. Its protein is CASSLNGYEQYF. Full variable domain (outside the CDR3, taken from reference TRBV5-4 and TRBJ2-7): ETGVTQSPTHLIKTRGQQVTLRCSSQSGHNTVSWYQQALGQGPQFIFQYYREEENGRGNFPPRFSGLQFPNYSSELNVNALELDDSALYLCASSLNGYEQYFGPGTRLTVT.

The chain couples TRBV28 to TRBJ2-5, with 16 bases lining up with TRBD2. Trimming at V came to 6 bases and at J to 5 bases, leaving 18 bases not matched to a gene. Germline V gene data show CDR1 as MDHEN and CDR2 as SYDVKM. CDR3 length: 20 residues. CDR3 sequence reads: CASREGLAGGWNKNAETQYF. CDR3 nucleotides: TGTGCCAGCAGGGAGGGACTAGCGGGAGGGTGGAACAAGAATGCGGAGACCCAGTACTTC.

As DNA, the CDR3 is TGCGCCAGCAGTGACAGGGCCGGGGAGCTGTTTTTT. Its translation is CASSDRAGELFF. V usage is TRBV10-1 and J usage is TRBJ2-2; TRBD1 might be the D (5 bases). This CDR3 spans 12 amino acids. Trimming left V 3 bases short and J 6 bases short, with 5 bases between. From germline, CDR1 is WNHNN and CDR2 SYGVQD (reference sequence).

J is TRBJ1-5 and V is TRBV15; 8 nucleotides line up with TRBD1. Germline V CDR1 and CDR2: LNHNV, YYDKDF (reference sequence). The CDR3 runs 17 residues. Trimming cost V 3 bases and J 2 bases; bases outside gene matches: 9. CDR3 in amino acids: CATSRRGQGRGNQPQHF. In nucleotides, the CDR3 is TGTGCCACCAGCAGGAGAGGACAGGGAAGAGGCAATCAGCCCCAGCATTTT.

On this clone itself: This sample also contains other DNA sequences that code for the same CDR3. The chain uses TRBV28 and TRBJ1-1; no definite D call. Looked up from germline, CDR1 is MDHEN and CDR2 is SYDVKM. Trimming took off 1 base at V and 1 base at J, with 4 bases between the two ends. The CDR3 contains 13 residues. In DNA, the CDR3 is TGTGCCAGCAGTTTATCGGGGAACACTGAAGCTTTCTTT. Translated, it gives CASSLSGNTEAFF.

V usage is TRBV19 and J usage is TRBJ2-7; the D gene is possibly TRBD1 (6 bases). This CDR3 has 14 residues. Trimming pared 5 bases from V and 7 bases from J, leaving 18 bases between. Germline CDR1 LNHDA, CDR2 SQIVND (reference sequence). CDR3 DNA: TGTGCCAGTAGTTCCCCGGGACACCATAAAGAGCAGTACTTC. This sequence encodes CASSSPGHHKEQYF.

This chain's CDR3 is CASSSLGQASREKLFF. The DNA for the CDR3 is TGTGCCAGCAGCTCCCTCGGACAGGCCTCGCGTGAAAAACTGTTTTTT. The chain links TRBV11-2 to TRBJ1-4; TRBD1 aligns across 7 bases. The germline gives CDR1 SGHAT, CDR2 FQNNGV. V gave up 4 bases and J gave up 7 bases; unmatched junction bases: 12. CDR3 length: 16 residues.

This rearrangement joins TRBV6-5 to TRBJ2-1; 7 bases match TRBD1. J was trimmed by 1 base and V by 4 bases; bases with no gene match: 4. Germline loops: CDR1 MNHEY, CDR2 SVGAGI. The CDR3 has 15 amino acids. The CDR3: CASSFRDSSYNEQFF. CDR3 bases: TGTGCCAGCAGTTTCCGGGACAGTTCCTACAATGAGCAGTTCTTC.

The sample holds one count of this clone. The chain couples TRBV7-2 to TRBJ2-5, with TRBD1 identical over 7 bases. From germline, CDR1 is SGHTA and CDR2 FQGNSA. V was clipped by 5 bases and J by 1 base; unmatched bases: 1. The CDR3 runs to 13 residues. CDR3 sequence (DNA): TGTGCCAGCAGCCGGACAGGCCAAGAGACCCAGTACTTC. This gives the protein CASSRTGQETQYF. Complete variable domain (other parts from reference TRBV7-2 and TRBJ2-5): GAGVSQSPSNKVTEKGKDVELRCDPISGHTALYWYRQSLGQGLEFLIYFQGNSAPDKSGLPSDRFSAERTGGSVSTLTIQRTQQEDSAVYLCASSRTGQETQYFGPGTRLLVL.

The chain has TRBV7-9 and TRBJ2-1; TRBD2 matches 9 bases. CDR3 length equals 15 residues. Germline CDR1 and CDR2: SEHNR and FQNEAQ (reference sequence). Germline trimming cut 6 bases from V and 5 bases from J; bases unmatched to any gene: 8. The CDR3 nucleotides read TGTGCCAGCAGACCATATAGCGGGGGCAACAATGAGCAGTTCTTC. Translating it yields CASRPYSGGNNEQFF.

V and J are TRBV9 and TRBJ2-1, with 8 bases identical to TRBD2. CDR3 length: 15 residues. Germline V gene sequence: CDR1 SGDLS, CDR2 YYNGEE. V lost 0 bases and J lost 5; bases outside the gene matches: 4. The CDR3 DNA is TGTGCCAGCAGCGTAGGGACTAGCAATCACAATGAGCAGTTCTTC. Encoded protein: CASSVGTSNHNEQFF.

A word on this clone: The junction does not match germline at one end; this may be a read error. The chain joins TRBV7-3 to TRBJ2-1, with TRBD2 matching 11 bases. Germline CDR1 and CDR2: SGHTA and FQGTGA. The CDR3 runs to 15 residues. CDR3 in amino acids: CANSLTSGSLNEQFF. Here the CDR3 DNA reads TGTGCCAACAGCTTAACTAGCGGGAGTTTAAATGAGCAGTTCTTC.

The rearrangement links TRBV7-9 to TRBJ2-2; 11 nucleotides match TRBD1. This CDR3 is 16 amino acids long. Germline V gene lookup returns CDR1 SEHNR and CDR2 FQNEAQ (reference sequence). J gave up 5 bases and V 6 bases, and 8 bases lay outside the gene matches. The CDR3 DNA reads TGTGCCAGCAGTGCCGGGACAGGGGGTTGGACCGGGGAGCTGTTTTTT. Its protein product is CASSAGTGGWTGELFF.

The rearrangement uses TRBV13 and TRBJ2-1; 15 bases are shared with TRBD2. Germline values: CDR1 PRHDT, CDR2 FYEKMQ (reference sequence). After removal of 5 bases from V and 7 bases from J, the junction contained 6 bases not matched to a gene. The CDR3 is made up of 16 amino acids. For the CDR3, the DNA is TGTGCCAGCAGCCTATGGACTAGCGGGAGGGGTAATGAGCAGTTCTTC. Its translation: CASSLWTSGRGNEQFF.

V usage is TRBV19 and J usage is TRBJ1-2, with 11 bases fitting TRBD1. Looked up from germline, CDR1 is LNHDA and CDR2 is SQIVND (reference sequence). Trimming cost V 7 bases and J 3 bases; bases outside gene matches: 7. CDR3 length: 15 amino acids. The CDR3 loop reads CASTPRTGGHYGYTF. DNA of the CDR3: TGTGCCAGTACCCCCCGGACAGGGGGCCACTATGGCTACACCTTC.

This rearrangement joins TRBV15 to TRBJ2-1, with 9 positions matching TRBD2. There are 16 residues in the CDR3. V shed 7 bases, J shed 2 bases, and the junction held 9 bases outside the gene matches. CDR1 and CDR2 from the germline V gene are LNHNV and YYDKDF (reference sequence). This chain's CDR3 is CATKNLAGETYNEQFF. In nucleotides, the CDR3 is TGTGCCACCAAAAATTTAGCGGGGGAGACCTACAATGAGCAGTTCTTC.

The CDR3 sequence is CASSQERQGQVGNEQFF. CDR3 sequence (DNA): TGTGCCAGCAGCCAAGAACGACAGGGGCAGGTGGGCAATGAGCAGTTCTTC. V gene TRBV3-1 (or the pseudogene TRBV3-2) combines with J gene TRBJ2-1; TRBD1 agrees at 8 bases. Germline loops: CDR1 LGHDT, CDR2 YNNKEL (reference sequence). The CDR3 contains 17 residues. J was trimmed by 6 bases and V by 0 bases; bases with no gene match: 10.

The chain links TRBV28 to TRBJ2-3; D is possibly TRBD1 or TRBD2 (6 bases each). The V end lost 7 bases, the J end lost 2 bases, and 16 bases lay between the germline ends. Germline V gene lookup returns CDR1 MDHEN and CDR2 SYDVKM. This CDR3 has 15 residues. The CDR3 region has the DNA TGTGCCAGCACTTTCTCGGGGGCCCTCACAGATACGCAGTATTTT. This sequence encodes CASTFSGALTDTQYF.

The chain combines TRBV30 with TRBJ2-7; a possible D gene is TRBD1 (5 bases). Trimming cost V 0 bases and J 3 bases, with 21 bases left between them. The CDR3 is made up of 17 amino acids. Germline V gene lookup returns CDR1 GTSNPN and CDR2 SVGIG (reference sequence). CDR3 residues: CAWSVLKMGRAGYEQYF. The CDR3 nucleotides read TGTGCCTGGAGTGTACTTAAAATGGGCAGGGCCGGCTACGAGCAGTACTTC.

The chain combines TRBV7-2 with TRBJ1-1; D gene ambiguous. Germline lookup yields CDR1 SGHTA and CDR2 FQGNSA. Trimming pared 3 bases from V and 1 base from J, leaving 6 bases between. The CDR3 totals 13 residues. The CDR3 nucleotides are TGTGCCAGCAGCTTGCCGGGGAACACTGAAGCTTTCTTT. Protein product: CASSLPGNTEAFF.

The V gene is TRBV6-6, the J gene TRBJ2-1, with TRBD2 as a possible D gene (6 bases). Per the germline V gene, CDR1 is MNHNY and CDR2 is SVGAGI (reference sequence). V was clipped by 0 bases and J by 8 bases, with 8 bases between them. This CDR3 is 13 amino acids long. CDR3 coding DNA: TGTGCCAGCAGTTACTCCGGGGGTTATGAGCAGTTCTTC. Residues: CASSYSGGYEQFF.

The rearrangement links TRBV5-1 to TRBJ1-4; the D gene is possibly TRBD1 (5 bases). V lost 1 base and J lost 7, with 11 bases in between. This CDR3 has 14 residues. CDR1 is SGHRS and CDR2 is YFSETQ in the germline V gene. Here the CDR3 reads CASSLNQGGEKLFF. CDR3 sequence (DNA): TGCGCCAGCAGCTTGAACCAGGGAGGTGAAAAACTGTTTTTT.

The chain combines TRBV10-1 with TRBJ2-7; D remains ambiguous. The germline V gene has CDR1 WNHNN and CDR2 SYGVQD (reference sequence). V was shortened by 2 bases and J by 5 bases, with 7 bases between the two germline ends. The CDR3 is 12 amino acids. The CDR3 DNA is TGCGCCAGCAGTGAGGGGTACCACGAGCAGTACTTC. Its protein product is CASSEGYHEQYF.

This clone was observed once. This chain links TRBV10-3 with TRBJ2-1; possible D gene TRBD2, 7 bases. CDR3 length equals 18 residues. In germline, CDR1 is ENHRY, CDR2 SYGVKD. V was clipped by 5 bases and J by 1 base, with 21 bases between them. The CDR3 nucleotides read TGTGCCATCAGTTCTAGGGGGGGAGGAGAAGGGTCCTACAATGAGCAGTTCTTC. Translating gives CAISSRGGGEGSYNEQFF.

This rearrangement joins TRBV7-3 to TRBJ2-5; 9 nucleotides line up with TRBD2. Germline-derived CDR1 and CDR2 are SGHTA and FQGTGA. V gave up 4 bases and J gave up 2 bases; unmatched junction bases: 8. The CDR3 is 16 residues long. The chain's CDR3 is CASSSLGLAPQETQYF. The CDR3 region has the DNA TGTGCCAGCAGCTCGCTAGGACTAGCGCCTCAAGAGACCCAGTACTTC. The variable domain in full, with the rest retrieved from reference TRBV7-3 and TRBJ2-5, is GAGVSQTPSNKVTEKGKYVELRCDPISGHTALYWYRQSLGQGPEFLIYFQGTGAADDSGLPNDRFFAVRPEGSVSTLKIQRTERGDSAVYLCASSSLGLAPQETQYFGPGTRLLVL.

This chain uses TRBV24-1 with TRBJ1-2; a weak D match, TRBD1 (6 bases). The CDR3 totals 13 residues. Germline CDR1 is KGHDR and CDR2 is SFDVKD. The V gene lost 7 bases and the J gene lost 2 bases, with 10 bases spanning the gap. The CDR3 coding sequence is TGTGCCACCAGCGCCGGACAGAACTATGGCTACACCTTC. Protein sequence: CATSAGQNYGYTF.